This T cell receptor beta chain was obtained from a study of blood T cell repertoires in COVID-19. Clones were sequenced by immunoSEQ multiplex PCR, and TCRdb holds only the in-frame ones, with some missing. The top ten clones hold approximately 0.8% of a sample with about 170,000 clones, approximately 91% of them seen once. Study members were between 18 and 89 years old and lived in about two dozen US regions. This CDR3 spans 16 amino acids. V was clipped by 5 bases and J by 7 bases, with 24 bases between them. Germline-derived CDR1 and CDR2 are MNHNY and SVGAGI (reference sequence). Sequencing was done on a sample of PBMCs or T cells enriched from blood (not recorded which). The sequence was obtained from a woman younger than 30 who had recovered from COVID-19. The V and J genes are TRBV6-6 and TRBJ2-7, with a weak D call TRBD1 (6 bases). The chain's CDR3 is CASSRVAGVTSGEQYF. CDR3 sequence (DNA): TGTGCCAGCAGTCGAGTGGCAGGGGTGACTTCGGGAGAGCAGTACTTC.